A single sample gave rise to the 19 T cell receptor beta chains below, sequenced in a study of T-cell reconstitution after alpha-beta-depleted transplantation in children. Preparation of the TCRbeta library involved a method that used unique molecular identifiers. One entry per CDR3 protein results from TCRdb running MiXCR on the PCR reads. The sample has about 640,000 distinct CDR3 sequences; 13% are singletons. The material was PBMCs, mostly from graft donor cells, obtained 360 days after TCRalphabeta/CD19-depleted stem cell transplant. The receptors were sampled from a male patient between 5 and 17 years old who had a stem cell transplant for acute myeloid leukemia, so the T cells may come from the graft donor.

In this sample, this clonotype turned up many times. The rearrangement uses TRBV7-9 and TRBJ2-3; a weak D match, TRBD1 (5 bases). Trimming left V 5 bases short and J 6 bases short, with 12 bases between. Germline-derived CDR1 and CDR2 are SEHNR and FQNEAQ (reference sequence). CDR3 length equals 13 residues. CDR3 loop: CASSQTPGDTQYF. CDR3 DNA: TGTGCCAGCAGCCAAACCCCAGGGGATACGCAGTATTTT.

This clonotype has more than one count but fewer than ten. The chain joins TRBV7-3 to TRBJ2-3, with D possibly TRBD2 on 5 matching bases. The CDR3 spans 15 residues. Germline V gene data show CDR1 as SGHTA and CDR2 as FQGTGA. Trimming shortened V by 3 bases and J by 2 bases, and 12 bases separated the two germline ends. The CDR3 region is CASSFESGLTDTQYF. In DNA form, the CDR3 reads TGTGCCAGCAGCTTCGAGTCAGGACTCACAGATACGCAGTATTTT.

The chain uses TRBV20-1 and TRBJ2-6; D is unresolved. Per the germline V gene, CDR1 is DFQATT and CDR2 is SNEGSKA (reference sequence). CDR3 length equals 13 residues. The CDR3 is CSYPDSGANVLTF. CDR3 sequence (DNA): TGCAGCTATCCGGACTCTGGGGCCAACGTCCTGACTTTC.

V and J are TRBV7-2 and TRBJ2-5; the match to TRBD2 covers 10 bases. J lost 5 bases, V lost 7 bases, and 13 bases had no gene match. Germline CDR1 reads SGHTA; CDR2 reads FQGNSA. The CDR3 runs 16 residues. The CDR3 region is CASTTRTSGGGETQYF. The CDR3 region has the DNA TGTGCCAGCACCACCCGGACTAGCGGAGGCGGGGAGACCCAGTACTTC.

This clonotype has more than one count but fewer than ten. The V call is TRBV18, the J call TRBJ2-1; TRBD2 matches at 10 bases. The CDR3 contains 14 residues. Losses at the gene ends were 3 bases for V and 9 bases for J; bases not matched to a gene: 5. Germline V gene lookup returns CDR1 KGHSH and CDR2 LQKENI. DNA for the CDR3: TGTGCCAGCTCACCTCGAGCGGGAGGGGCTGAGCAGTTCTTC. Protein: CASSPRAGGAEQFF.

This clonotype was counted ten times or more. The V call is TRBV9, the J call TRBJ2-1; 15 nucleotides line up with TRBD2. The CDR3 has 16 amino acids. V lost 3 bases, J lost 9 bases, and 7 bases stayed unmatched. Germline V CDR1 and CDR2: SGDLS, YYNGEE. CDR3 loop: CASSDGLAGGPVEQFF. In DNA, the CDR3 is TGTGCCAGCAGCGACGGACTAGCGGGAGGGCCGGTTGAGCAGTTCTTC.

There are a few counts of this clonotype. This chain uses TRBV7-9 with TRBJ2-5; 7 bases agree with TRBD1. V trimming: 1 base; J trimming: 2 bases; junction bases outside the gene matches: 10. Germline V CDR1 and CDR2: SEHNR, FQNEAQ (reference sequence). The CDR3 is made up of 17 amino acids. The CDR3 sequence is CASSLGMDRPPQETQYF. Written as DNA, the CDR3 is TGTGCCAGCAGCTTAGGCATGGACAGGCCCCCGCAAGAGACCCAGTACTTC.

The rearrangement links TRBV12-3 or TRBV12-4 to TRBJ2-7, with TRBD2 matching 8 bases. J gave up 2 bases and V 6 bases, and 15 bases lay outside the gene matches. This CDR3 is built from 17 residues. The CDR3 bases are TGTGCCAGCAGACCCCGGGGGGGCGGGACACCCGCCTACGAGCAGTACTTC. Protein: CASRPRGGGTPAYEQYF.

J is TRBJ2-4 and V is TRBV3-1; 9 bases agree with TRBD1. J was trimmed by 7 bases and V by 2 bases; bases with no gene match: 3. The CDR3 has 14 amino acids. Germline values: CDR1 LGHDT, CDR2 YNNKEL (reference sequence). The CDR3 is CASSQTGGANIQYF. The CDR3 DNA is TGTGCCAGCAGCCAAACAGGGGGCGCGAACATTCAGTACTTC.

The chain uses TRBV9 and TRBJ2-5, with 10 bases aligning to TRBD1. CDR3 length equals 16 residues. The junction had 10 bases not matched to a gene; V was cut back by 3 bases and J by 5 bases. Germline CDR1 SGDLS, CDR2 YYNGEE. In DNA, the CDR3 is TGTGCCAGCAGCGCCCGGACAGGGGGTCTAGAGGAGACCCAGTACTTC. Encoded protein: CASSARTGGLEETQYF.

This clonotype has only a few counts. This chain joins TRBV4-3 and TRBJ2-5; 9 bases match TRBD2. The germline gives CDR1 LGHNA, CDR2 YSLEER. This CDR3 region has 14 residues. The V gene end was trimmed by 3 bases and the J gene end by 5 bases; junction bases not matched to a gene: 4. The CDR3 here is CASSQGLADETQYF. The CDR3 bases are TGCGCCAGCAGCCAGGGACTAGCTGATGAGACCCAGTACTTC.

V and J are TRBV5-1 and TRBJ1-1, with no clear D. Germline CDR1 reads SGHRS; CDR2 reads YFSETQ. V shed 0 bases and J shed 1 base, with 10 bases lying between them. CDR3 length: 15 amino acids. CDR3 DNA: TGCGCCAGCAGCTTGGCGTGGATTGGGAACACTGAAGCTTTCTTT. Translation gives CASSLAWIGNTEAFF.

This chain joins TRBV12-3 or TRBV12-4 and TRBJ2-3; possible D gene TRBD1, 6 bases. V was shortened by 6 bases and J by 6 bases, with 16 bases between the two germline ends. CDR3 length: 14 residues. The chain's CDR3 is CASSPLGTMDTQYF. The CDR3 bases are TGTGCCAGCAGCCCACTAGGGACAATGGATACGCAGTATTTT.

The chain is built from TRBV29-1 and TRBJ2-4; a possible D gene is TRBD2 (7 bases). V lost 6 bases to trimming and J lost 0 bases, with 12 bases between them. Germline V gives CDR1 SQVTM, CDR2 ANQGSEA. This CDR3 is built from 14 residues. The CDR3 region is CSVGEGVAKNIQYF. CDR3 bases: TGCAGCGTGGGGGAGGGGGTAGCCAAAAACATTCAGTACTTC.

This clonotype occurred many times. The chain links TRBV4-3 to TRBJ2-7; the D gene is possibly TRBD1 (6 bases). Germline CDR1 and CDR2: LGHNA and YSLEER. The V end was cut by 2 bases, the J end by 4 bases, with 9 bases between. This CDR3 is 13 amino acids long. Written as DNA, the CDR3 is TGCGCCAGCAGCCAATCAGGGGCGTACGAGCAGTACTTC. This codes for CASSQSGAYEQYF.

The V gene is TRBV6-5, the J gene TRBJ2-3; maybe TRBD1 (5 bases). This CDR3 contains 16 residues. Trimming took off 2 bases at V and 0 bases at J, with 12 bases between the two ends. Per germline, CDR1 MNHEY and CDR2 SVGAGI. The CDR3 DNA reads TGTGCCAGCAGTTACGGACAACCGCATAGCACAGATACGCAGTATTTT. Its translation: CASSYGQPHSTDTQYF.

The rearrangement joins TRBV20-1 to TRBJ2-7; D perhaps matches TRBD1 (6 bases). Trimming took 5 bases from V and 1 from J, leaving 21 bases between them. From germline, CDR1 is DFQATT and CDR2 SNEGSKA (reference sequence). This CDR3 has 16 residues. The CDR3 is CSAEDSIFRPSYEQYF. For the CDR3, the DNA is TGCAGTGCTGAGGACAGCATCTTTAGGCCTTCCTACGAGCAGTACTTC.

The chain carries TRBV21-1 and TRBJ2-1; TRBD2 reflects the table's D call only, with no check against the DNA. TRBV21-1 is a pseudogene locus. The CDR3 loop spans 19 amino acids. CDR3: CASITIGLAGGSRYNEQFF. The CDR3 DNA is TGTGCCAGCATCACCATTGGACTAGCGGGAGGGAGCCGTTACAATGAGCAGTTCTTC.

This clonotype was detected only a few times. The CDR3 DNA reads as TGTGCCAGCACCCCGAAAGGGCCAAGGGGATCCTACGAGCAGTACTTC. This encodes CASTPKGPRGSYEQYF. The J gene is TRBJ2-7, the V gene TRBV7-9; D might be TRBD1 (5 bases). The CDR3 is made up of 16 amino acids. Trimming took off 7 bases at V and 1 base at J, with 20 bases between the two ends. The germline V gene has CDR1 SEHNR and CDR2 FQNEAQ (reference sequence).